Listed below are T cell receptor beta chains from one sample, sequenced in a study of T-cell reconstitution after alpha-beta-depleted transplantation in children. TCRdb called the PCR reads again in MiXCR, with one record for every CDR3 protein. The repertoire holds hundreds of thousands of distinct CDR3 sequences, with under 15% as singletons. Sample: PBMCs, mostly from graft donor cells, taken 360 days after TCRalphabeta/CD19-depleted stem cell transplant. The receptors were gathered from a male patient younger than 18 who had a stem cell transplant for acute myeloid leukemia, so the T cells may come from the graft donor. Each CDR3 is given with its conserved first and last residue. D genes are given only for firm matches. Clone size is not always given. Where it is, it says once, few, many or a class for expanded clones.

v_gene	d_gene	j_gene	len	abundance	CDR3nt	CDR3aa
TRBV7-2	NA	TRBJ2-7	15	NA	TGTGCCAGCAGCTTAGCGGGTAGCGTAAGCTACGAGCAGTACTTC	CASSLAGSVSYEQYF
TRBV7-3	NA	TRBJ2-1	13	NA	TGTGCCAGCAGCTTAAAGATGTCGGGGGAGCAGTTCTTC	CASSLKMSGEQFF
TRBV20-1	TRBD2	TRBJ2-7	15	NA	TGCAGTGCTAGCTTAGGGGCGGGAGGGCCTTACGAGCAGTACTTC	CSASLGAGGPYEQYF
TRBV15	NA	TRBJ2-2	14	NA	TGTGCCACCAGCAGAGACCTCGGGGCCGGGGAGCTGTTTTTT	CATSRDLGAGELFF
TRBV6-2/TRBV6-3	TRBD2	TRBJ2-7	16	NA	TGTGCCAGCAGTTACCACGTAGCGGGAGGTTCCTACGAGCAGTACTTC	CASSYHVAGGSYEQYF
TRBV11-2	TRBD1	TRBJ2-6	15	NA	TGTGCCAGCAGCTCCGGACAGGCTGGGGCCAACGTCCTGACTTTC	CASSSGQAGANVLTF
TRBV28	NA	TRBJ1-1	16	many	TGTGCCAGCAGTTTGCACGGTACAGGGCAGAACACTGAAGCTTTCTTT	CASSLHGTGQNTEAFF
TRBV18	NA	TRBJ2-5	13	many	TGTGCCAGCTCACCACCCGTCCAAGAGACCCAGTACTTC	CASSPPVQETQYF
TRBV7-9	TRBD2	TRBJ2-5	14	NA	TGTGCCAGCAGTTTATTACTAGCGGGGAAGACCCAGTACTTC	CASSLLLAGKTQYF
TRBV4-2	TRBD1	TRBJ1-5	14	NA	TGTGCCAGCAGTTCGACAGGGGGAGGTCAGCCCCAGCATTTT	CASSSTGGGQPQHF
TRBV27	NA	TRBJ1-2	13	many	TGTGCCAGCAGTTCTGGACCGTCTCGCGGCTACACCTTC	CASSSGPSRGYTF
TRBV7-9	NA	TRBJ1-1	13	NA	TGTGCCAGCAGCCCCACCCTCGACACTGAAGCTTTCTTT	CASSPTLDTEAFF
TRBV7-2	TRBD2	TRBJ2-7	14	few	TGTGCCAGCAGCTTAGGGGCGGGAGTGTATGAGCAGTACTTC	CASSLGAGVYEQYF
TRBV29-1	TRBD2	TRBJ2-3	12	NA	TGCAGCGGGGGACTAGCGACAGATACGCAGTATTTT	CSGGLATDTQYF
TRBV11-3	NA	TRBJ2-1	15	NA	TGTGCCAGCAGCTTATTCCCTACCCAGACTAATGAGCAGTTCTTC	CASSLFPTQTNEQFF
TRBV28	TRBD2	TRBJ2-7	21	NA	TGTGCCAGCAGTTTATGGCCCCCGGGACTAGCGGGAGGGCCTGGATCCTACGAGCAGTACTTC	CASSLWPPGLAGGPGSYEQYF
TRBV9	TRBD2	TRBJ2-1	15	few	TGTGCCAGCAGCGTAGCCATAGCGGGGGACAATGAGCAGTTCTTC	CASSVAIAGDNEQFF
TRBV27	NA	TRBJ1-1	15	NA	TGTGCCAGCAGTTTAGGAGGATGGAGAAACACTGAAGCTTTCTTT	CASSLGGWRNTEAFF
TRBV10-3	NA	TRBJ2-7	13	NA	TGTGCCATCACCAGCGAGAACTCCTACGAGCAGTACTTC	CAITSENSYEQYF
TRBV10-3	NA	TRBJ2-3	12	many	TGTGCCATCAGCGACAACACAGATACGCAGTATTTT	CAISDNTDTQYF
TRBV5-1	TRBD2	TRBJ2-1	15	many	TGCGCCAGCAGCCCGACTAGCGGGAGGTTTGATGAGCAGTTCTTC	CASSPTSGRFDEQFF
TRBV5-1	TRBD1	TRBJ1-3	16	NA	TGCGCCAGCAGCTGGACTACCGGGACAGCTGGAAACACCATATATTTT	CASSWTTGTAGNTIYF
TRBV6-5	TRBD2	TRBJ2-1	19	many	TGTGCCAGCAGTTACCCTTCTTCCGGGACTAGCGGAACCTACAATGAGCAGTTCTTC	CASSYPSSGTSGTYNEQFF
TRBV19	NA	TRBJ2-5	13	few	TGTGCCAGTAGCCCCAACAGGGAAGAGACCCAGTACTTC	CASSPNREETQYF
TRBV6-2/TRBV6-3	TRBD2	TRBJ2-1	16	NA	TGTGCCAGCAGTTCTCCTAGCGGGCGAAAAGACAATGAGCAGTTCTTC	CASSSPSGRKDNEQFF
TRBV5-1	TRBD1	TRBJ2-5	16	few	TGCGCCAGCAGCAAGCCAGGGGGCCTTGATCAAGAGACCCAGTACTTC	CASSKPGGLDQETQYF
TRBV4-3	TRBD2	TRBJ2-6	19	many	TGCGCCAGCAGCCAAGAGATAGCGGGAGCTTTTCTTGGGGCCAACGTCCTGACTTTC	CASSQEIAGAFLGANVLTF
TRBV4-2	NA	TRBJ1-1	13	NA	TGTGCCAGCAGCCAGTCCCCCCGGACTGAAGCTTTCTTT	CASSQSPRTEAFF
TRBV28	NA	TRBJ1-2	19	NA	TGTGCCAGCAGCCAACTACGTGGGGGCACCGGATATCGTAACTATGGCTACACCTTC	CASSQLRGGTGYRNYGYTF
TRBV2	NA	TRBJ2-1	10	once	TGTGCCAGCAGACGGGGGGAGCAGTTCTTC	CASRRGEQFF
TRBV6-5	TRBD1	TRBJ2-7	17	NA	TGTGCCAGCAGTTACAGTTTTACCGGGACAGGCCCCTACGAGCAGTACTTC	CASSYSFTGTGPYEQYF
TRBV20-1	TRBD2	TRBJ2-1	12	NA	TGCAGTGCCTCGACCCTAGCGGGAGAGCAGTTCTTC	CSASTLAGEQFF
TRBV7-2	NA	TRBJ2-3	12	NA	TGTGCCAGCAGCCCCGACAGGAATACGCAGTATTTT	CASSPDRNTQYF
TRBV20-1	TRBD2	TRBJ2-7	13	NA	TGCAGTGCCCTTCTAGCGGGAGGGCCCCCTGAGTACTTC	CSALLAGGPPEYF
TRBV7-6	TRBD2	TRBJ2-3	20	few	TGTGCCAGCAGCTTACCTCCCTCTCTCTCCGGGACTAGGCCTACAGATACGCAGTATTTT	CASSLPPSLSGTRPTDTQYF
TRBV29-1	NA	TRBJ2-7	13	many	TGCAGCGTTGAAAATGTAGTACGGCGAGAGCAGTACTTC	CSVENVVRREQYF
TRBV20-1	NA	TRBJ1-2	13	few	TGCAGTGCTAGAGACAGGTATCCCTATGGCTACACCTTC	CSARDRYPYGYTF
TRBV6-2/TRBV6-3	TRBD2	TRBJ2-2	16	NA	TGTGCCAGCAGTTACTTGGGACTAGCGGGACCCGGGGAGCTGTTTTTT	CASSYLGLAGPGELFF
TRBV3-1	TRBD2	TRBJ2-1	15	many	TGTGCCAGCAGCCGTGATAGCGGGAGGGCGACTGAGCAGTTCTTC	CASSRDSGRATEQFF
TRBV30	NA	TRBJ2-3	8	NA	TGTGCCTTTGATACGCAGTATTTT	CAFDTQYF
TRBV7-2	NA	TRBJ1-5	15	many	TGTGCCAGCAGCCAGGACGGACAAAGCAATCAGCCCCAGCATTTT	CASSQDGQSNQPQHF
TRBV7-9	TRBD1	TRBJ1-2	15	NA	TGTGCCAGCAGCCCCTTTGAGGGGGCCCGTTATGGCTACACCTTC	CASSPFEGARYGYTF
TRBV4-1	TRBD2	TRBJ2-1	16	many	TGCGCCAGCAGGCCACCCGGGACTAGCGGTTTCACTGAGCAGTTCTTC	CASRPPGTSGFTEQFF
TRBV4-1	TRBD2	TRBJ2-3	17	few	TGCGCCAGCAGCCCGGCACATCTAGCGGGGAGAACAGATACGCAGTATTTT	CASSPAHLAGRTDTQYF
TRBV20-1	NA	TRBJ2-2	12	many	TGCAGTGCTAGGGAGGGCACCGGGGAGCTGTTTTTT	CSAREGTGELFF
TRBV29-1	NA	TRBJ1-1	14	many	TGCAGCGTCCCCAGACGGACGACGAACACTGAAGCTTTCTTT	CSVPRRTTNTEAFF
TRBV10-3	TRBD2	TRBJ2-1	19	few	TGTGCCATCAGTGGGGGACTAGCGGGACCGAAGGCCACCTACAATGAGCAGTTCTTC	CAISGGLAGPKATYNEQFF
TRBV12-3/TRBV12-4	TRBD2	TRBJ2-1	18	NA	TGTGCCAGCACCTGGGGAGGGTTAGACCAGAGCTCCTACAATGAGCAGTTCTTC	CASTWGGLDQSSYNEQFF